The present T cell receptor (beta chain) was sequenced within a study of T cell changes during pregnancy in multiple sclerosis. Germline loops: CDR1 SGHNT, CDR2 YYREEE (reference sequence). The V segment lost 4 bases and the J segment 0 bases; nucleotides outside the gene matches: 5. The CDR3 length is 16 residues. The protocol was immunoSEQ multiplex PCR, while the TCRdb copy is restricted to in-frame clones and leaves out a portion. The data contain around 70,000 clones, roughly 94% of them singletons. The material was peripheral blood, obtained after pregnancy. The chain combines TRBV5-4 with TRBJ2-2, with 8 bases that match TRBD1. The TCR was taken from a female donor with multiple sclerosis, enrolled in a pregnancy study. The DNA for the CDR3 is TGTGCCAGCAGCCTCGGACAGGGCCCGAACACCGGGGAGCTGTTTTTT. It is translated as CASSLGQGPNTGELFF. The whole variable domain, remainder taken from reference TRBV5-4 and TRBJ2-2, is ETGVTQSPTHLIKTRGQQVTLRCSSQSGHNTVSWYQQALGQGPQFIFQYYREEENGRGNFPPRFSGLQFPNYSSELNVNALELDDSALYLCASSLGQGPNTGELFFGEGSRLTVL.